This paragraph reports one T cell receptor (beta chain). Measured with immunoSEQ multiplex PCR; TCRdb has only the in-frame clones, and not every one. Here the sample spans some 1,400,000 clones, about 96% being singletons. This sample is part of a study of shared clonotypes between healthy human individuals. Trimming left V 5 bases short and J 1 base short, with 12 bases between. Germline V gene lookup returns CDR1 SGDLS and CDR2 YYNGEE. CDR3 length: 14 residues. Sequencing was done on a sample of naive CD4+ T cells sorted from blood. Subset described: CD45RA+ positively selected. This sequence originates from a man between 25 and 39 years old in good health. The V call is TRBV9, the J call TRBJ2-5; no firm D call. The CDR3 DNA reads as TGTGCCAGCAGTGCCCGGTCCCTCCAAGAGACCCAGTACTTC. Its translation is CASSARSLQETQYF.